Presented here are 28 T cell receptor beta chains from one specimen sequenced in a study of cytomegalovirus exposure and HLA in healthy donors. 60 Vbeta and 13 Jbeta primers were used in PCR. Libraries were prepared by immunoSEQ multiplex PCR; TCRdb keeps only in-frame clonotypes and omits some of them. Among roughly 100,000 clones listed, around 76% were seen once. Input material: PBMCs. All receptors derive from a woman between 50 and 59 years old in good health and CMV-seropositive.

The CDR3 DNA follows: TGTGCCAGCAGCGCGACTAGCGGGGTTCCTAGCGAGCAGTACTTC. The encoded protein is CASSATSGVPSEQYF. This sequence joins TRBV9 and TRBJ2-7; 11 bases are a match to TRBD2. The germline V gene has CDR1 SGDLS and CDR2 YYNGEE. Trimming took 3 bases from V and 6 from J; bases not matched to a gene: 8. The CDR3 contains 15 residues.

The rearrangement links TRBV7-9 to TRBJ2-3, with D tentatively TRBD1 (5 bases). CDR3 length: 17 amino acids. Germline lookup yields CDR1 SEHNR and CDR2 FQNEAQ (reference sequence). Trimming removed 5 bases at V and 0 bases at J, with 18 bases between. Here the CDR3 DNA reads TGTGCCAGCAGCCCCGCCCCGACAGCGAATAGCACAGATACGCAGTATTTT. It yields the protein CASSPAPTANSTDTQYF.

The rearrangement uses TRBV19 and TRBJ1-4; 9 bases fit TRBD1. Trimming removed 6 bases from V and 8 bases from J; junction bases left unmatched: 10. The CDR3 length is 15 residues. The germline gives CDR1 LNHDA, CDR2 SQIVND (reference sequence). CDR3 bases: TGTGCCAGTAGACCCCCGGGACAGGGCGGGGAAAAACTGTTTTTT. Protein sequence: CASRPPGQGGEKLFF.

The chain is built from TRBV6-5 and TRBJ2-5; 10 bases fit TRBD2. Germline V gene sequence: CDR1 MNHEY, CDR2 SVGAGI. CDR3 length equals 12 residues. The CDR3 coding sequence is TGTTCAGTAACTAGCGGGGCAGAGACCCAGTACTTC. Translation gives CSVTSGAETQYF.

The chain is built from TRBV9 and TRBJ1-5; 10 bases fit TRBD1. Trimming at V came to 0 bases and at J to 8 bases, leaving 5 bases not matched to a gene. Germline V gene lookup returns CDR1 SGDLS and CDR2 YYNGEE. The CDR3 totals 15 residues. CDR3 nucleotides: TGTGCCAGCAGCGTAGGGGACAGGGGAGGAGAGCCCCAGCATTTT. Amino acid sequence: CASSVGDRGGEPQHF.

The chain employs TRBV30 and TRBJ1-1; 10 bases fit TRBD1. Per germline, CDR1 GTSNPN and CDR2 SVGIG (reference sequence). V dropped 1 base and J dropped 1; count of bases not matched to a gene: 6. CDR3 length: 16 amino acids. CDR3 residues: CAWSAWTGGENTEAFF. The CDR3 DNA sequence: TGTGCCTGGAGTGCGTGGACAGGGGGAGAGAACACTGAAGCTTTCTTT.

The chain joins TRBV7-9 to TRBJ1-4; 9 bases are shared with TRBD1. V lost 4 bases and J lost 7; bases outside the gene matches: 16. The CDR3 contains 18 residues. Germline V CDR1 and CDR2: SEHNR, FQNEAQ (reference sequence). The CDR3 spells CASSSPGQGKGEPEKLFF. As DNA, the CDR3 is TGTGCCAGCAGCTCACCGGGACAGGGAAAGGGGGAGCCTGAAAAACTGTTTTTT.

The CDR3 reads CASSTGDSTEAFF. Written as DNA, the CDR3 is TGTGCCAGCAGCACAGGGGATAGCACTGAAGCTTTCTTT. The chain employs TRBV27 and TRBJ1-1, with TRBD1 matching 7 bases. In germline, CDR1 is MNHEY, CDR2 SMNVEV (reference sequence). V was pared by 6 bases and J by 4 bases, with 5 bases of the junction left unmatched. This CDR3 is built from 13 residues.

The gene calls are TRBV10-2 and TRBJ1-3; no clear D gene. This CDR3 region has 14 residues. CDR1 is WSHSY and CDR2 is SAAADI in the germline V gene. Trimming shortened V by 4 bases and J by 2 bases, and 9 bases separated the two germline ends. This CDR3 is CASSVRSTGNTIYF. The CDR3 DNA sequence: TGCGCCAGCAGTGTACGGTCCACTGGAAACACCATATATTTT.

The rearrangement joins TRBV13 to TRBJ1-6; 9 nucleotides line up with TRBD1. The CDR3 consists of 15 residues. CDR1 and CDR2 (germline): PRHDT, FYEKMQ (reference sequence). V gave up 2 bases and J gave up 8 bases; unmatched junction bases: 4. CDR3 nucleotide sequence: TGTGCCAGCAGCTTAAGGACAGGGGAGGATTCACCCCTCCACTTT. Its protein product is CASSLRTGEDSPLHF.

DNA for the CDR3: TGTGCCAGTAGACCTGGCCTCGGGGTTAACACTGAAGCTTTCTTT. This encodes CASRPGLGVNTEAFF. The chain combines TRBV19 with TRBJ1-1; the D is unclear. There are 15 residues in the CDR3. Trimming removed 6 bases at V and 2 bases at J, with 16 bases between. The V gene's germline CDR1 is LNHDA and CDR2 SQIVND (reference sequence).

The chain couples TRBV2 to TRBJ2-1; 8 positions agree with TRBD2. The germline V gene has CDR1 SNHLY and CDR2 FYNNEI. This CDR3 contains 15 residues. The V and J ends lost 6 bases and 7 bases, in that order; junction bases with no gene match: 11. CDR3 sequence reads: CASRKEAGGRNEQFF. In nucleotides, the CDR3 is TGTGCCAGCAGGAAGGAGGCGGGGGGAAGGAATGAGCAGTTCTTC. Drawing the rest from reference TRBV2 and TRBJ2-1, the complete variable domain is EPEVTQTPSHQVTQMGQEVILRCVPISNHLYFYWYRQILGQKVEFLVSFYNNEISEKSEIFDDQFSVERPDGSNFTLKIRSTKLEDSAMYFCASRKEAGGRNEQFFGPGTRLTVL.

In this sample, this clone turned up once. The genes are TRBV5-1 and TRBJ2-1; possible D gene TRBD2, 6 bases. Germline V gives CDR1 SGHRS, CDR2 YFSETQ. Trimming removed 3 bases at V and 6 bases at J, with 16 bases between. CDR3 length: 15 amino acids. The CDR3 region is CASSWDGDSLNEQFF. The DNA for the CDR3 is TGCGCCAGCAGCTGGGACGGGGACTCGCTCAATGAGCAGTTCTTC.

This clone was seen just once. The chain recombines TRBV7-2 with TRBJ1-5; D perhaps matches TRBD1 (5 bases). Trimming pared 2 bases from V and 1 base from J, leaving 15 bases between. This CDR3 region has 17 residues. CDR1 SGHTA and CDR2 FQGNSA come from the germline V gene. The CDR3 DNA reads TGTGCCAGCAGCTTAACAGGAGAAAAGTGGAGCAATCAGCCCCAGCATTTT. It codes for CASSLTGEKWSNQPQHF.

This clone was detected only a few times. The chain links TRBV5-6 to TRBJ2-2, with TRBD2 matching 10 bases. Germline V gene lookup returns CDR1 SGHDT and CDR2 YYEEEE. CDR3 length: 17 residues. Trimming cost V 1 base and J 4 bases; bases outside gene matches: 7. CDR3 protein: CASSLLLAGASTGELFF. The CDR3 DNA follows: TGTGCCAGCAGCTTGCTCCTAGCGGGGGCCTCCACCGGGGAGCTGTTTTTT. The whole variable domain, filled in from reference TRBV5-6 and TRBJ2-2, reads DAGVTQSPTHLIKTRGQQVTLRCSPKSGHDTVSWYQQALGQGPQFIFQYYEEEERQRGNFPDRFSGHQFPNYSSELNVNALLLGDSALYLCASSLLLAGASTGELFFGEGSRLTVL.

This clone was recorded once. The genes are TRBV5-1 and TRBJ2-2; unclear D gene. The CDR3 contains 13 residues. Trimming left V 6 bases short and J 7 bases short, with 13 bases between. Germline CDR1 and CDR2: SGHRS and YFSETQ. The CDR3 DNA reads TGCGCCAGCACTCTCTCGGGTGGCGGGGAGCTGTTTTTT. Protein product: CASTLSGGGELFF.

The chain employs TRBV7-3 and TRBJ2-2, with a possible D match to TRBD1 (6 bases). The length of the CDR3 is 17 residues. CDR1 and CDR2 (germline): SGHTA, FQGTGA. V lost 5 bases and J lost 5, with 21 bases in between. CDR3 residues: CASSPLGYRVETGELFF. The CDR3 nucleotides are TGTGCCAGCAGCCCACTGGGTTACAGGGTAGAAACCGGGGAGCTGTTTTTT.

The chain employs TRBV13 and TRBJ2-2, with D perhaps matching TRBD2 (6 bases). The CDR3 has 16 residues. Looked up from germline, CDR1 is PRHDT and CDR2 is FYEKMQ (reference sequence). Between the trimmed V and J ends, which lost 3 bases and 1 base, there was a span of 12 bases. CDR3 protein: CASSFGRQGNTGELFF. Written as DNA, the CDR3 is TGTGCCAGCAGCTTTGGGAGGCAGGGGAACACCGGGGAGCTGTTTTTT.

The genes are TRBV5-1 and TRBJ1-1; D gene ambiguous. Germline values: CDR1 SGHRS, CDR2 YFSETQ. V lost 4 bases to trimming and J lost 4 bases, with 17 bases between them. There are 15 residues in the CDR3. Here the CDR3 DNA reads TGCGCCAGCAGCCTGGGTCTCCATCGAGGCACTGAAGCTTTCTTT. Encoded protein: CASSLGLHRGTEAFF.

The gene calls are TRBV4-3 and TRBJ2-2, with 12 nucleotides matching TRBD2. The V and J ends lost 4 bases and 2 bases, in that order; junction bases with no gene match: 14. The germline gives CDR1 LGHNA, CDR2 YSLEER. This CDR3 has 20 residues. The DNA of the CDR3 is TGCGCCAGCAGCCGCCAGGCCGCTAGCGGGGGGGCGGCCAACACCGGGGAGCTGTTTTTT. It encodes CASSRQAASGGAANTGELFF.

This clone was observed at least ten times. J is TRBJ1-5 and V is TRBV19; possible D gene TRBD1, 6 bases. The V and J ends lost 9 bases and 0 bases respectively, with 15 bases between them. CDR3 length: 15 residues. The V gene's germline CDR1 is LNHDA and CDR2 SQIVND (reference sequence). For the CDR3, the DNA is TGTGCCAGCCTTCCCGGGGGGCATAGCAATCAGCCCCAGCATTTT. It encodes CASLPGGHSNQPQHF.

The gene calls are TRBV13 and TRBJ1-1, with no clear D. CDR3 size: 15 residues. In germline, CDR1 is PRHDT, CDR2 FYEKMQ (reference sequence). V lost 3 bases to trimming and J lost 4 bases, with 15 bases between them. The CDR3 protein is CASSLGWGGSTEAFF. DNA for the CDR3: TGTGCCAGCAGCTTGGGATGGGGAGGGAGCACTGAAGCTTTCTTT.

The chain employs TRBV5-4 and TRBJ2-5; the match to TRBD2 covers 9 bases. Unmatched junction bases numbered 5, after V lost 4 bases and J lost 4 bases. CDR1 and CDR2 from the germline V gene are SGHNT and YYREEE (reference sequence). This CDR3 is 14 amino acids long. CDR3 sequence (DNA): TGTGCCAGCAGCACCGCGGGGGGGCGAGAGACCCAGTACTTC. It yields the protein CASSTAGGRETQYF.

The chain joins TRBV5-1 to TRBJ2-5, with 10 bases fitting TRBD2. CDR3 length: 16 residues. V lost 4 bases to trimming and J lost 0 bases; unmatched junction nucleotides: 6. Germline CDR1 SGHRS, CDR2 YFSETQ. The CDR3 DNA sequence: TGCGCCAGCAGCATCCTAGCGGGGGCGTACCAAGAGACCCAGTACTTC. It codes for CASSILAGAYQETQYF.

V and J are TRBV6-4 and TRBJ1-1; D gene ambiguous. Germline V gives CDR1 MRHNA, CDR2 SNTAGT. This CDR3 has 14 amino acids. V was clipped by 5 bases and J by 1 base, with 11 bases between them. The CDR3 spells CASSREAGNTEAFF. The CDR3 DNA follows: TGTGCCAGCAGTCGGGAGGCGGGGAACACTGAAGCTTTCTTT.

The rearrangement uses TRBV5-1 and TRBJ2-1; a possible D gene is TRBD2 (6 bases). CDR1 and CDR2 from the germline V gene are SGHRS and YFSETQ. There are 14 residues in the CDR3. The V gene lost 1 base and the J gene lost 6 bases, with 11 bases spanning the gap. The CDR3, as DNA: TGCGCCAGCAGCTTGAGGGGAGCGGGCAATGAGCAGTTCTTC. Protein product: CASSLRGAGNEQFF.

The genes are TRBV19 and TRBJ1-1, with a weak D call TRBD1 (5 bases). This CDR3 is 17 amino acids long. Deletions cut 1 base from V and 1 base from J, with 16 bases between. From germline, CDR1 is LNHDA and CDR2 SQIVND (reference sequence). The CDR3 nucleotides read TGTGCCAGTAGTATAGTTCACAGGCGGGAACCGAACACTGAAGCTTTCTTT. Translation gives CASSIVHRREPNTEAFF.

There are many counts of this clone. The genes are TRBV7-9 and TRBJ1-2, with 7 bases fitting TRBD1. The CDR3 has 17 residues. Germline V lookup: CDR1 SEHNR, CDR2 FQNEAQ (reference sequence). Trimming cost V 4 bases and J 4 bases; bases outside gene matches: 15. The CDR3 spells CASSSPRREGAFYGYTF. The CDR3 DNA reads TGTGCCAGCAGCTCCCCGAGAAGAGAGGGGGCCTTCTATGGCTACACCTTC.